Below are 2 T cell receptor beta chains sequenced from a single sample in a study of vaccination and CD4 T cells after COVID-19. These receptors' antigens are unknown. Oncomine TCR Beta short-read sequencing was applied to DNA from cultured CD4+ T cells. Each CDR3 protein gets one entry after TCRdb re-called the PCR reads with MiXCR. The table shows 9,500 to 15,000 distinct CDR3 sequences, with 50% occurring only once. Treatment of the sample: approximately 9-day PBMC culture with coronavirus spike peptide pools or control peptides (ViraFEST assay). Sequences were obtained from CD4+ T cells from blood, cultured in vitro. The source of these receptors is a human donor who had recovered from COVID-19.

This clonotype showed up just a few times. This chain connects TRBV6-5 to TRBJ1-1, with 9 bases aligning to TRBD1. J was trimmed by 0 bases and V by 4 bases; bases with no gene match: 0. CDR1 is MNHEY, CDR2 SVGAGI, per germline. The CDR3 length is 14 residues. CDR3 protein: CASSWDRVNTEAFF. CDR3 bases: TGTGCCAGCAGTTGGGACAGGGTGAACACTGAAGCTTTCTTT.

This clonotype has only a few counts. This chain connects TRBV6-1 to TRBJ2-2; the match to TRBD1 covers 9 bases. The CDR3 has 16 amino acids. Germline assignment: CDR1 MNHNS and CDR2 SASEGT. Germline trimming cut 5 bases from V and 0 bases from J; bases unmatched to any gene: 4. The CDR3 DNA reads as TGTGCCAGCAGTAACAGGGGGCAGGCGAACACCGGGGAGCTGTTTTTT. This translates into CASSNRGQANTGELFF.